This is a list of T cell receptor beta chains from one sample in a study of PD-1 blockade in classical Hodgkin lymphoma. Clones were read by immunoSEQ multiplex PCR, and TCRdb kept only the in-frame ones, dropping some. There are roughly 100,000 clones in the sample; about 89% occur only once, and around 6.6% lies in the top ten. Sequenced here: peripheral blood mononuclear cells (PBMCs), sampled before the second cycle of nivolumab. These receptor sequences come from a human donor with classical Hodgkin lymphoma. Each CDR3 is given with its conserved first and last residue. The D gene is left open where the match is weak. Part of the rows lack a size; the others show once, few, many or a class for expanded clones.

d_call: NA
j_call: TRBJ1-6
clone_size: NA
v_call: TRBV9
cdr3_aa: CASSVSGSSYNSPLHF
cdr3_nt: TGTGCCAGCAGCGTCAGCGGGAGCTCCTATAATTCACCCCTCCACTTT

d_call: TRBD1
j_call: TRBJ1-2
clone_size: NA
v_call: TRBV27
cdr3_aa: CASSFTGDYGYTF
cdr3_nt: TGTGCCAGCAGTTTTACAGGGGACTATGGCTACACCTTC

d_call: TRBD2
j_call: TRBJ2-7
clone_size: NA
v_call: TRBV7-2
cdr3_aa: CASSALTGGGYEQYF
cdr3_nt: TGTGCCAGCAGCGCTCTCACGGGCGGGGGTTACGAGCAGTACTTC

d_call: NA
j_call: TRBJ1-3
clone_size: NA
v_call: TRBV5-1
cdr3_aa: CASSPVSSGNTIYF
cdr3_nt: TGCGCCAGCAGCCCAGTAAGCTCTGGAAACACCATATATTTT

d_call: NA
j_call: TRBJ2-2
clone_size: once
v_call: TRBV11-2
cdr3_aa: CASSLGYLGSAGELFF
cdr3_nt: TGTGCCAGCAGCTTAGGATACCTAGGGTCGGCCGGGGAGCTGTTTTTT

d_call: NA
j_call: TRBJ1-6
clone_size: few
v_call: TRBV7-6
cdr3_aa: CASSFSGSPLHF
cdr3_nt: TGTGCCAGCAGCTTTAGCGGTTCACCCCTCCACTTT

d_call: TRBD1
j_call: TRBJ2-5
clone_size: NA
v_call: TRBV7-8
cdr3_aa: CASSLGQTKETQYF
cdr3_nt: TGTGCCAGCAGCTTGGGACAGACCAAAGAGACCCAGTACTTC

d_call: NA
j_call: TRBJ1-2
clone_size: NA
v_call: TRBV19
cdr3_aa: CASTPGGQSSNYGYTF
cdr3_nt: TGTGCCAGTACCCCGGGAGGACAGTCATCTAACTATGGCTACACCTTC

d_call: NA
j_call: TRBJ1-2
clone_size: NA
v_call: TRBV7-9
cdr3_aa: CASSLAVNGYTF
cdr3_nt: TGTGCCAGCAGCTTAGCTGTGAATGGCTACACCTTC

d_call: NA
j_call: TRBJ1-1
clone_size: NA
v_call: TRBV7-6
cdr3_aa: CASRGDFNTEAFF
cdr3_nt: TGTGCCAGCAGAGGGGACTTTAACACTGAAGCTTTCTTT

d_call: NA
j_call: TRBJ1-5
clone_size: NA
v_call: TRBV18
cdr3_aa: CASSPYGQRGSNQPQHF
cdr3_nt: TGTGCCAGCTCACCGTATGGACAACGGGGTAGCAATCAGCCCCAGCATTTT

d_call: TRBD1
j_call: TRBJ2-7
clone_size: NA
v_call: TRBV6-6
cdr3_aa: CASSTRTGDEQYF
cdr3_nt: TGTGCCAGCAGTACCCGGACAGGGGACGAGCAGTACTTC

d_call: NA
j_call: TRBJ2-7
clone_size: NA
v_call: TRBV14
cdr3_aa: CASSPDILSYEQYF
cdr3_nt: TGTGCCAGCAGCCCTGACATCCTCTCCTACGAGCAGTACTTC

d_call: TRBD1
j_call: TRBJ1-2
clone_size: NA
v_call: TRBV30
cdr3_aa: CAWSVGQGSYGYTF
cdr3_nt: TGTGCCTGGAGTGTTGGACAGGGAAGCTATGGCTACACCTTC

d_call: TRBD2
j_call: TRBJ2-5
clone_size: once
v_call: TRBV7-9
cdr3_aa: CASSSSGTQETQYF
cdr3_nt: TGTGCCAGCAGCTCTAGCGGAACCCAAGAGACCCAGTACTTC

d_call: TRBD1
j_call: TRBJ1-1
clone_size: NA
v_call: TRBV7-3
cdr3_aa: CASSSTGGVNTEAFF
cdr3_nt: TGTGCCAGCAGCTCAACAGGGGGCGTAAACACTGAAGCTTTCTTT

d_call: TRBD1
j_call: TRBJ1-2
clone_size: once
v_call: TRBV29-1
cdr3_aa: CSVAGTADGYTF
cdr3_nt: TGCAGCGTCGCCGGGACAGCGGATGGCTACACCTTC

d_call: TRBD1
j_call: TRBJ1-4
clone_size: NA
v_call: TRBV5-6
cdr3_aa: CASSSLPWDRGAEKLFF
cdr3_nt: TGTGCCAGCAGCTCACTCCCTTGGGACAGGGGAGCGGAAAAACTGTTTTTT

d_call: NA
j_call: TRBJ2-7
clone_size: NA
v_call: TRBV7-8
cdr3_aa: CASSLTGYEQYF
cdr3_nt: TGTGCCAGCAGCTTAACAGGCTACGAGCAGTACTTC

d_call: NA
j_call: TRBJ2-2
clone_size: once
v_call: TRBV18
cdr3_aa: CASSPRDDATGELFF
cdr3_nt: TGTGCCAGCTCACCCCGGGACGACGCCACCGGGGAGCTGTTTTTT

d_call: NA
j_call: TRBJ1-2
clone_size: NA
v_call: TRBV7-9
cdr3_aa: CASSFTTANYGYTF
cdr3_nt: TGTGCCAGCAGCTTCACGACAGCTAACTATGGCTACACCTTC

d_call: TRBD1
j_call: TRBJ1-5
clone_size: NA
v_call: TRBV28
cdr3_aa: CASSKTRTGNQPQHF
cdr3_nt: TGTGCCAGCAGTAAAACCCGGACAGGGAATCAGCCCCAGCATTTT

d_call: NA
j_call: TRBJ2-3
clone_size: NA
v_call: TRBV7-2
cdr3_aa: CASSPAASTDTQYF
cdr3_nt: TGTGCCAGCAGCCCTGCAGCAAGCACAGATACGCAGTATTTT

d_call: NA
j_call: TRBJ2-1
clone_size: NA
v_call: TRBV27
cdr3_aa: CASSFSQASEQFF
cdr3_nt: TGTGCCAGCAGTTTTAGCCAAGCCAGTGAGCAGTTCTTC

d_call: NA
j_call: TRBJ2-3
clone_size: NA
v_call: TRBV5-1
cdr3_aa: CASSPWATDTQYF
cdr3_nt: TGCGCCAGCAGCCCTTGGGCCACAGATACGCAGTATTTT

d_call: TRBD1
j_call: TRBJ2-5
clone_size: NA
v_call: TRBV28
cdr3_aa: CASSDAGGWTQYF
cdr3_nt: TGTGCCAGCAGTGACGCAGGGGGATGGACCCAGTACTTC

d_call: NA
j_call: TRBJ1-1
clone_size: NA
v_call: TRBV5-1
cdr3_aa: CASSSLWTEGVNTEAFF
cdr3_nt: TGCGCCAGCAGCTCCCTCTGGACTGAGGGCGTGAACACTGAAGCTTTCTTT

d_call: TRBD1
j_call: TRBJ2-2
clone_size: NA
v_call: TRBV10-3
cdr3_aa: CAISPDWGQGANTGELFF
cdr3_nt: TGTGCCATCAGTCCCGATTGGGGACAGGGGGCGAATACCGGGGAGCTGTTTTTT

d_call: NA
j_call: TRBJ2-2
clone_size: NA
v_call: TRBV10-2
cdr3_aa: CASRGARETGELFF
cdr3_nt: TGCGCCAGCAGGGGGGCCAGGGAAACCGGGGAGCTGTTTTTT

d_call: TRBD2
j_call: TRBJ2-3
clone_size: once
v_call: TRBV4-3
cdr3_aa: CASSQVPSGGFTDTQYF
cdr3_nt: TGCGCCAGCAGCCAAGTCCCTAGCGGGGGCTTCACAGATACGCAGTATTTT

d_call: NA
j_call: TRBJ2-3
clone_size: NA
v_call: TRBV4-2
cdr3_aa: CASSQAGDNTDTQYF
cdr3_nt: TGTGCCAGCAGCCAAGCGGGGGATAACACAGATACGCAGTATTTT

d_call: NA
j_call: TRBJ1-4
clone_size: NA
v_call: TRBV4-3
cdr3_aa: CASSLTNEKLFF
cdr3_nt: TGCGCCAGCAGCCTTACTAATGAAAAACTGTTTTTT

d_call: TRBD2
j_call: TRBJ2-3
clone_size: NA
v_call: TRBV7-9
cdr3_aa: CASSSALAGLADTQYF
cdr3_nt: TGTGCCAGCAGCTCCGCCCTAGCGGGGTTAGCAGATACGCAGTATTTT

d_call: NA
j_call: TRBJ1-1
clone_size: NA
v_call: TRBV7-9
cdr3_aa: CASRETATSEAFF
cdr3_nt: TGTGCCAGCAGGGAAACAGCAACGTCTGAAGCTTTCTTT

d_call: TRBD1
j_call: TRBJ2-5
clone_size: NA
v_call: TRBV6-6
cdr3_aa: CASSPGQVGETQYF
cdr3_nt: TGTGCCAGCAGTCCCGGACAGGTCGGCGAGACCCAGTACTTC

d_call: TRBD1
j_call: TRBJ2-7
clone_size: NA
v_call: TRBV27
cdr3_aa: CASRFGQGAYEQYF
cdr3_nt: TGTGCCAGCAGGTTTGGACAGGGGGCGTACGAGCAGTACTTC

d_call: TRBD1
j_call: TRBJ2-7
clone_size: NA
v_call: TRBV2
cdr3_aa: CATYRGGTGGYEQYF
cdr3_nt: TGTGCCACGTACCGAGGGGGGACAGGGGGCTACGAGCAGTACTTC

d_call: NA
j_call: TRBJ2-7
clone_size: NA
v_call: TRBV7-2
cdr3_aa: CASSLAVQDEQYF
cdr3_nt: TGTGCCAGCAGCTTAGCGGTACAGGACGAGCAGTACTTC

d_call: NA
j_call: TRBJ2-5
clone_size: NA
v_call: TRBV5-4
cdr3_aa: CASSLVSAQETQYF
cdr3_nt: TGTGCCAGCAGCTTGGTAAGCGCCCAAGAGACCCAGTACTTC

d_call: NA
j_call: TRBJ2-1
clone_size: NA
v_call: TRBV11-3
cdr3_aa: CASSLGENNEQFF
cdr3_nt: TGTGCCAGCAGCTTAGGTGAGAACAATGAGCAGTTCTTC

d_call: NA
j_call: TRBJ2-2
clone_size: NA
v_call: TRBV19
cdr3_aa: CASTPIGRGINTGELFF
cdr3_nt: TGTGCCAGTACCCCTATAGGGAGAGGGATCAACACCGGGGAGCTGTTTTTT